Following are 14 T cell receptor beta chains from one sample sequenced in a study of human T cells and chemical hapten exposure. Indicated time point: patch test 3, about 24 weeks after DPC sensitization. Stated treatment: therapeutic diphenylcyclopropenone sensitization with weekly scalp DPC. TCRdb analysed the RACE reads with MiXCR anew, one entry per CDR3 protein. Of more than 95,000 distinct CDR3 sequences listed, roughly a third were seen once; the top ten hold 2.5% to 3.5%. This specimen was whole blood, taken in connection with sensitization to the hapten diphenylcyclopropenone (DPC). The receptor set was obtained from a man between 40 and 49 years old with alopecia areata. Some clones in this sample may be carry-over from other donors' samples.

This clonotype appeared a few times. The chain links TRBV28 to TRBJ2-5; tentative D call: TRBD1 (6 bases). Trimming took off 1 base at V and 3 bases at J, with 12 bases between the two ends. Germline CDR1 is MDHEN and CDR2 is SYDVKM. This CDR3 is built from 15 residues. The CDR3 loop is CASSLFTGRKETQYF. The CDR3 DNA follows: TGTGCCAGCAGTTTATTCACAGGGCGAAAAGAGACCCAGTACTTC.

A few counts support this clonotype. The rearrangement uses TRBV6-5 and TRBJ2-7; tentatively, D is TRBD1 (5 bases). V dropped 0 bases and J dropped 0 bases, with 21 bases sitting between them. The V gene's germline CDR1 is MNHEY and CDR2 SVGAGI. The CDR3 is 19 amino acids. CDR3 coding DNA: TGTGCCAGCAGTTACTCGATATGGGGTCCCAGGGAAAGCTCCTACGAGCAGTACGTC. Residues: CASSYSIWGPRESSYEQYV.

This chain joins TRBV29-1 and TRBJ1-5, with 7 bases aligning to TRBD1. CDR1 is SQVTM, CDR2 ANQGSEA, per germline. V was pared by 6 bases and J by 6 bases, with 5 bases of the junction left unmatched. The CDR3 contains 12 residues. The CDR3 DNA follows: TGCAGCGTAGGGGGCGCGGGTCAGCCCCAGCATTTT. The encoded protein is CSVGGAGQPQHF.

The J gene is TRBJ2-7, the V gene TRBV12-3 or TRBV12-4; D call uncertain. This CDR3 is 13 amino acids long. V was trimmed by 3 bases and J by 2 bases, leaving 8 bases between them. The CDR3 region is CASSFGRAYEQYV. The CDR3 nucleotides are TGTGCCAGCAGTTTCGGCAGAGCCTACGAGCAGTACGTC.

The CDR3 sequence: CSAGVGRETQYF. DNA of the CDR3: TGCAGTGCTGGTGTGGGTCGGGAGACCCAGTACTTC. The V and J genes are TRBV20-1 and TRBJ2-5, with D unclear. The germline V gene encodes CDR1 DFQATT and CDR2 SNEGSKA (reference sequence). The CDR3 contains 12 residues. Trimming took off 5 bases at V and 5 bases at J, with 12 bases between the two ends.

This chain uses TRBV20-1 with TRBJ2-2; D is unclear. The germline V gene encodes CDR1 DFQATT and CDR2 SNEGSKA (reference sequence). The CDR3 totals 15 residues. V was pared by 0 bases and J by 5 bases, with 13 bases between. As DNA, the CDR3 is TGCAGTGCTAGAGATCTTCCGAGGTCTACCGGGGAGCTGTTTTTT. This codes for CSARDLPRSTGELFF.

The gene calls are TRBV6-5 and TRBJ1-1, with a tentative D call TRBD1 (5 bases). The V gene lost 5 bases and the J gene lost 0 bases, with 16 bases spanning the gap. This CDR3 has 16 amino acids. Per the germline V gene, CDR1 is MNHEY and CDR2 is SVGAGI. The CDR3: CASSRSTASMNTEAFF. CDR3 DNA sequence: TGTGCCAGCAGTCGATCGACAGCATCTATGAACACTGAAGCTTTCTTT.

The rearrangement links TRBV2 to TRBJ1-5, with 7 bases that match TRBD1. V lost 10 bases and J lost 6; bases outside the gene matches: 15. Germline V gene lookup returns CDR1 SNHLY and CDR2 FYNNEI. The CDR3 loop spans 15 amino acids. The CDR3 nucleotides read TGTGCCACCGGCGGACGGGGAGGGGGCCGTCAGCCCCAGCATTTT. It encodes CATGGRGGGRQPQHF. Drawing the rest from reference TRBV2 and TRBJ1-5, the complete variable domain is EPEVTQTPSHQVTQMGQEVILRCVPISNHLYFYWYRQILGQKVEFLVSFYNNEISEKSEIFDDQFSVERPDGSNFTLKIRSTKLEDSAMYFCATGGRGGGRQPQHFGDGTRLSIL.

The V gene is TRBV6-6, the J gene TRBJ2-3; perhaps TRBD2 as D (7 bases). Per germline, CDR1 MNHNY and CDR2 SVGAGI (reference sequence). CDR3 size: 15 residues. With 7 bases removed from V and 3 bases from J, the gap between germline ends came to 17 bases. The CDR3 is CASTPPGGWTDTQYF. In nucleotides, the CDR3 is TGTGCCAGCACCCCTCCGGGGGGCTGGACAGATACGCAGTATTTT.

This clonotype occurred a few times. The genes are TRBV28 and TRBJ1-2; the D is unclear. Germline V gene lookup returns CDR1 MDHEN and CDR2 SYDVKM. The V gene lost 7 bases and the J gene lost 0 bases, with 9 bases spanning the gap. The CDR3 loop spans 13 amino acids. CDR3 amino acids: CASTSRANYGYTF. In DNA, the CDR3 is TGTGCCAGCACCTCCCGAGCTAACTATGGCTACACCTTC.

CDR3 loop: CASSLARANIQYF. DNA for the CDR3: TGTGCCAGCAGCTTAGCCCGTGCGAACATTCAGTACTTC. The chain couples TRBV13 to TRBJ2-4; D ambiguous. This CDR3 spans 13 amino acids. Trimming removed 1 base from V and 7 bases from J, with 8 bases in between. Germline V gene data show CDR1 as PRHDT and CDR2 as FYEKMQ (reference sequence).

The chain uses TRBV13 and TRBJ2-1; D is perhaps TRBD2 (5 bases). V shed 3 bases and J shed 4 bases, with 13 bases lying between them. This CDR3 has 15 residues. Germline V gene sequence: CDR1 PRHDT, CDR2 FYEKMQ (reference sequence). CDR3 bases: TGTGCCAGCAGCTTTCCCGGGGTGGGGTACAATGAGCAGTTCTTC. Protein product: CASSFPGVGYNEQFF.

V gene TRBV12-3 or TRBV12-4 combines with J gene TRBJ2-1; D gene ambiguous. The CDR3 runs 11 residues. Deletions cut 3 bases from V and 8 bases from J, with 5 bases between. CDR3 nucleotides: TGTGCCAGCAGTTTCCAAGATGAGCAGTTCTTC. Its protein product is CASSFQDEQFF.

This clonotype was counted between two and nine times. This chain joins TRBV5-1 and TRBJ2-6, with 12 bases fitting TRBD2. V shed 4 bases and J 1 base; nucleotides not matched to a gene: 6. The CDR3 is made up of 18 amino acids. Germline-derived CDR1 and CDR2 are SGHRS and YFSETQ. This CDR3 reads CASSPTSGRRSGANVLTF. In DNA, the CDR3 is TGCGCCAGCAGCCCGACTAGCGGGAGACGTTCTGGGGCCAACGTCCTGACTTTC.